This is a list of T cell receptor beta chains from one sample in a study of monozygotic twins with cystic fibrosis. The table came from immunoSEQ multiplex PCR; TCRdb's copy has only in-frame clones and leaves some out. The table lists 14,000 or so clones, 90% to 95% of them singletons, with about a tenth in the top ten. The sequencing sample was made of blood. The receptors were gathered from a girl under 10 years old with cystic fibrosis. Both conserved end residues are part of each CDR3. A D gene is named only where the DNA matches it firmly. The size field is filled for only some rows; it gives once, few, many or a size class.

TRBJ2-1 | TRBD2 | NA | TRBV4-2 | CASSQEGGTSGRALHNEQFF | TGTGCCAGCAGCCAAGAAGGTGGAACTAGCGGGAGGGCCCTCCACAATGAGCAGTTCTTC
TRBJ2-3 | NA | NA | TRBV5-6 | CASSIWNRGGPDTQYF | TGTGCCAGCAGCATATGGAACAGGGGGGGCCCAGATACGCAGTATTTT
TRBJ1-3 | NA | NA | TRBV5-8 | CASSFRGHSGNTIYF | TGTGCCAGCAGCTTCAGGGGTCACTCTGGAAACACCATATATTTT
TRBJ2-7 | TRBD1 | NA | TRBV29-1 | CSVAQGAYEQYF | TGCAGCGTTGCACAGGGGGCCTACGAGCAGTACTTC
TRBJ2-7 | TRBD2 | NA | TRBV6-5 | CASRGLAGANEQYF | TGTGCCAGCAGGGGACTAGCGGGAGCCAACGAGCAGTACTTC
TRBJ2-7 | TRBD1 | NA | TRBV19 | CASSMVGTGKKGTVGEQYF | TGTGCCAGTAGTATGGTCGGGACAGGGAAGAAGGGGACGGTTGGAGAGCAGTACTTC
TRBJ2-5 | NA | NA | TRBV19 | CASSAYRDQETQYF | TGTGCCAGTAGTGCCTACAGGGATCAAGAGACCCAGTACTTC
TRBJ1-1 | TRBD1 | NA | TRBV2 | CASSQDRAFF | TGTGCCAGCAGTCAGGACAGGGCTTTCTTT
TRBJ2-7 | TRBD1 | once | TRBV30 | CAWRRPGQPSYEQYF | TGTGCCTGGAGAAGGCCGGGACAGCCTTCCTACGAGCAGTACTTC
TRBJ2-2 | NA | NA | TRBV5-1 | CASSLGRLRDKNTGELFF | TGCGCCAGCAGCTTGGGACGGCTGCGGGACAAGAACACCGGGGAGCTGTTTTTT
TRBJ1-1 | NA | NA | TRBV29-1 | CSATSAGSVVTEAFF | TGCAGCGCCACCTCCGCGGGGTCTGTAGTAACTGAAGCTTTCTTT
TRBJ2-2 | NA | NA | TRBV6-1 | CASSRGLANTGELFF | TGTGCCAGCAGTAGGGGCCTGGCGAACACCGGGGAGCTGTTTTTT
TRBJ2-3 | TRBD2 | NA | TRBV7-3 | CASSLTGTSASTDTQYF | TGTGCCAGCAGCCTCACCGGGACTAGCGCCAGCACAGATACGCAGTATTTT
TRBJ2-1 | TRBD1 | NA | TRBV12-5 | CASGLRTGSSYNEQFF | TGTGCTAGTGGTTTGCGGACAGGGAGCTCCTACAATGAGCAGTTCTTC
TRBJ1-1 | NA | NA | TRBV4-2 | CASSPLGGDTEAFF | TGTGCCAGCAGCCCTCTCGGGGGTGACACTGAAGCTTTCTTT
TRBJ2-2 | NA | NA | TRBV14 | CASSQEAAPPPGELFF | TGTGCCAGCAGCCAAGAAGCGGCCCCACCCCCCGGGGAGCTGTTTTTT
TRBJ2-3 | NA | NA | TRBV4-3 | CASSQDGGFTQYF | TGCGCCAGCAGCCAAGATGGGGGCTTTACGCAGTATTTT
TRBJ1-2 | NA | NA | TRBV7-9 | CASSAGEFANYGYTF | TGTGCCAGCAGCGCCGGGGAGTTTGCTAACTATGGCTACACCTTC
TRBJ2-1 | NA | NA | TRBV7-9 | CASSLAGTYNEQFF | TGTGCCAGCAGCTTAGCAGGGACGTACAATGAGCAGTTCTTC
TRBJ2-5 | NA | NA | TRBV6-5 | CASRPLLQETQYF | TGTGCCAGCAGACCTCTGCTGCAAGAGACCCAGTACTTC
TRBJ2-7 | NA | NA | TRBV6-5 | CASRNLQGYEQYF | TGTGCCAGCAGGAACCTCCAGGGCTACGAGCAGTACTTC
TRBJ2-2 | TRBD1 | NA | TRBV6-5 | CASTLTRTGAGELFF | TGTGCCAGCACCCTCACCCGGACAGGGGCCGGGGAGCTGTTTTTT
TRBJ2-7 | NA | NA | TRBV18 | CASSTDSYEQYF | TGTGCCAGCTCAACGGACAGCTACGAGCAGTACTTC
TRBJ2-7 | NA | NA | TRBV7-2 | CASSSRNRVWEQYF | TGTGCCAGCAGCTCGCGAAACAGGGTCTGGGAGCAGTACTTC
TRBJ2-7 | NA | NA | TRBV2 | CASSEPRGGVDYEQYF | TGTGCCAGCAGTGAACCTCGGGGCGGAGTCGACTACGAGCAGTACTTC
TRBJ2-3 | TRBD2 | NA | TRBV5-6 | CASSRTSGSRWDTQYF | TGTGCCAGCAGCCGGACTAGCGGGAGTCGTTGGGATACGCAGTATTTT
TRBJ1-5 | NA | NA | TRBV14 | CASSQGRGNQPQHF | TGTGCCAGCAGCCAAGGAAGGGGGAATCAGCCCCAGCATTTT
TRBJ2-7 | NA | few | TRBV7-8 | CASTGGGEQYF | TGTGCCAGCACCGGGGGTGGGGAGCAGTACTTC
TRBJ2-6 | NA | NA | TRBV5-4 | CASSLARISGANVLTF | TGTGCCAGCAGCTTGGCCCGAATCTCTGGGGCCAACGTCCTGACTTTC
TRBJ1-2 | NA | NA | TRBV9 | CASSVAGSDYGYTF | TGTGCCAGCAGCGTAGCTGGGAGCGACTATGGCTACACCTTC
TRBJ2-7 | NA | NA | TRBV5-4 | CASTPTLGLIYEQYF | TGTGCCAGCACCCCCACCCTGGGACTCATCTACGAGCAGTACTTC
TRBJ2-7 | NA | NA | TRBV5-1 | CASSLAWGEYEQYF | TGCGCCAGCAGCTTGGCCTGGGGGGAGTACGAGCAGTACTTC
TRBJ2-7 | NA | NA | TRBV28 | CASSLYPGSGGYEQYF | TGTGCCAGCAGTTTATACCCCGGGTCCGGCGGCTACGAGCAGTACTTC
TRBJ2-2 | NA | NA | TRBV7-9 | CASSLGGANTGELFF | TGTGCCAGCAGCTTAGGAGGGGCGAACACCGGGGAGCTGTTTTTT
TRBJ1-1 | TRBD1 | NA | TRBV6-1 | CASRVRGLGTEAFF | TGTGCCAGCAGGGTAAGGGGGCTGGGCACTGAAGCTTTCTTT
TRBJ2-3 | TRBD1 | NA | TRBV15 | CATSSRQGTDTQYF | TGTGCCACCAGCAGTCGACAGGGGACAGATACGCAGTATTTT
TRBJ2-3 | TRBD2 | once | TRBV10-3 | CAISGAGESTDTQYF | TGTGCCATCAGCGGGGCGGGGGAGAGCACAGATACGCAGTATTTT